This record concerns one TCR beta chain sequence. Its target is unknown. Each patient's relapse followed autologous stem cell transplantation, and brentuximab vedotin exposure varied. Magnetic negative selection was used to purify CD4+ T cells from PBMCs that had been thawed. Germline loops: CDR1 MNHEY, CDR2 SVGAGI. The CDR3 extends over 16 amino acids. V shed 4 bases, J shed 1 base, and the junction held 10 bases outside the gene matches. The assay was immunoSEQ multiplex PCR, and TCRdb's table has in-frame clones only and misses some. Of about 31,000 clones listed, less than 90% are singletons. The source of the sample is a study of PD-1 blockade in classical Hodgkin lymphoma. Study-level points and caveats: Whoever responded completely had baseline diversity much like that seen in newly diagnosed patients. Significant TCR diversity gains by C4D1 occurred in CD4+ but not CD8+ cells.

V usage is TRBV6-5 and J usage is TRBJ2-7, with 7 bases that match TRBD1. The material sequenced was CD4+ T cells from blood, taken at baseline. This clonotype originated in a human donor with classical Hodgkin lymphoma. Written as DNA, the CDR3 is TGTGCCAGCAGTTCCAGGACAGGCCAGGGGTCCTACGAGCAGTACTTC. The encoded protein is CASSSRTGQGSYEQYF.